One and the same sample provided the 8 T cell receptor beta chains below, sequenced in a study of blood T cell repertoires in COVID-19. Assay used: immunoSEQ multiplex PCR; TCRdb lists only in-frame clones, some missing. The sample has more than 250,000 clones, roughly 88% seen once. The sample taken for sequencing was PBMCs or T cells enriched from blood (not recorded which). The receptors originated from a woman in her thirties or forties with acute COVID-19.

The chain recombines TRBV10-3 with TRBJ2-1; 8 bases match TRBD2. V was clipped by 6 bases and J by 8 bases; unmatched bases: 6. The CDR3 consists of 13 residues. Germline V gene lookup returns CDR1 ENHRY and CDR2 SYGVKD. CDR3 DNA: TGTGCCATCAGGGACGGGAGGGCTGATGAGCAGTTCTTC. The encoded protein is CAIRDGRADEQFF.

Here the CDR3 reads CASSLQGIRQTQYF. CDR3 DNA sequence: TGTGCCAGCAGTTTACAGGGTATTAGGCAGACCCAGTACTTC. The rearrangement uses TRBV28 and TRBJ2-5; D may be TRBD1 (5 bases). The CDR3 runs 14 residues. The V and J ends lost 2 bases and 6 bases respectively, with 13 bases between them. The germline V gene has CDR1 MDHEN and CDR2 SYDVKM.

V gene TRBV11-2 combines with J gene TRBJ1-2, with unresolved D. This CDR3 is 12 amino acids long. V was clipped by 4 bases and J by 6 bases, with 9 bases between them. Germline V gives CDR1 SGHAT, CDR2 FQNNGV. Written as DNA, the CDR3 is TGTGCCAGCAGCTCAGAGGGCAATGGCTACACCTTC. This translates into CASSSEGNGYTF.

The genes are TRBV5-5 and TRBJ2-1, with 10 bases identical to TRBD2. The length of the CDR3 is 15 residues. J was trimmed by 3 bases and V by 10 bases; bases with no gene match: 10. CDR1 and CDR2 from the germline V gene are SGHKS and YYEKEE (reference sequence). The CDR3 sequence is CAVGSGRGFYNEQFF. CDR3 bases: TGTGCCGTGGGGAGCGGGAGGGGCTTCTACAATGAGCAGTTCTTC. Full variable domain (outside the CDR3, taken from reference TRBV5-5 and TRBJ2-1): DAGVTQSPTHLIKTRGQQVTLRCSPISGHKSVSWYQQVLGQGPQFIFQYYEKEERGRGNFPDRFSARQFPNYSSELNVNALLLGDSALYLCAVGSGRGFYNEQFFGPGTRLTVL.

V usage is TRBV14 and J usage is TRBJ2-5; 7 nucleotides align to TRBD2. Germline V lookup: CDR1 SGHDN, CDR2 FVKESK. The CDR3 has 15 amino acids. The V gene end was trimmed by 5 bases and the J gene end by 7 bases; junction bases not matched to a gene: 13. This chain's CDR3 is CASSLGTNGVGTQYF. CDR3 in DNA: TGTGCCAGCAGCTTAGGGACTAACGGTGTTGGGACCCAGTACTTC.

The J gene is TRBJ2-7, the V gene TRBV15; 10 positions agree with TRBD2. The CDR3 covers 15 residues. Per the germline V gene, CDR1 is LNHNV and CDR2 is YYDKDF (reference sequence). The V segment lost 1 base and the J segment 2 bases; nucleotides outside the gene matches: 2. The CDR3: CATSRGTSGAYEQYF. CDR3 DNA sequence: TGTGCCACCAGCAGAGGGACTAGCGGAGCCTACGAGCAGTACTTC.

The rearrangement uses TRBV5-1 and TRBJ2-2, with TRBD2 identical over 9 bases. The CDR3 contains 15 residues. CDR1 SGHRS and CDR2 YFSETQ come from the germline V gene. J was trimmed by 5 bases and V by 0 bases; bases with no gene match: 2. CDR3 sequence (DNA): TGCGCCAGCAGCTTGGTACTAGCGGGTACCGGGGAGCTGTTTTTT. Translated: CASSLVLAGTGELFF.

V is TRBV12-3 or TRBV12-4 and J is TRBJ2-7, with D unresolved. The CDR3 extends over 13 amino acids. The V and J ends lost 1 base and 2 bases respectively, with 6 bases between them. The chain's CDR3 is CASSLVEAYEQYF. The CDR3 DNA reads TGTGCCAGCAGTTTAGTTGAGGCCTACGAGCAGTACTTC.